The 14 T cell receptor beta chains below all came from one sample that was sequenced in a study of CD8 T cells in Susac syndrome. Reverse transcription of about 0.5 to 1 ug RNA was carried out with random hexamers. TCRdb called the immunoSEQ multiplex PCR reads again in MiXCR, with one record for every CDR3 protein. This sample carries fewer than 350,000 distinct CDR3 sequences, about 90% of them seen once, and the ten largest clones take 0.065%. Sequenced sample: CD4+ T cells from PBMCs. These receptors all come from a human donor with multiple sclerosis.

The chain is built from TRBV7-2 and TRBJ2-1; tentative D call: TRBD1 (6 bases). V was cut by 5 bases and J by 4 bases, with 15 bases left in between. The CDR3 loop spans 15 amino acids. Germline CDR1 is SGHTA and CDR2 is FQGNSA. In DNA form, the CDR3 reads TGTGCCAGCAGCCCCCTCAGGGGCCGGTACAATGAGCAGTTCTTC. Its protein product is CASSPLRGRYNEQFF.

This chain connects TRBV29-1 to TRBJ2-7; D is possibly TRBD2 (5 bases). The V end was cut by 6 bases, the J end by 2 bases, with 20 bases between. The CDR3 is 15 amino acids. The germline CDR1 and CDR2 sequences are SQVTM and ANQGSEA. The CDR3 DNA follows: TGCAGCGTATCTTCAAGGGTTGCGGGTACCTACGAGCAGTACTTC. Amino acid sequence: CSVSSRVAGTYEQYF.

V gene TRBV6-2 or TRBV6-3 combines with J gene TRBJ2-1; 8 positions match TRBD2. Germline V gene sequence: CDR1 MNHEY, CDR2 SVGEGT. With 8 bases clipped from V and 6 bases from J, the junction kept 9 bases outside the gene matches. The CDR3 is made up of 14 amino acids. The CDR3 region has the DNA TGTGCCAGCTTCACTAGCGGAGATACCAATGAGCAGTTCTTC. Translating it yields CASFTSGDTNEQFF.

The gene calls are TRBV5-1 and TRBJ2-1, with D perhaps assigned TRBD1 or TRBD2 (5 bases each). The CDR3 sequence is 14 residues long. V was shortened by 4 bases and J by 9 bases, with 17 bases between the two germline ends. Germline V CDR1 and CDR2: SGHRS, YFSETQ. The CDR3: CASSLDGDPREQFF. The CDR3, as DNA: TGCGCCAGCAGCCTGGACGGGGACCCACGTGAGCAGTTCTTC.

The genes are TRBV6-2 or TRBV6-3 and TRBJ2-5; TRBD2 matches 13 bases. The CDR3 is 15 amino acids. With V trimmed by 6 bases and J by 5 bases, 6 bases remained unmatched. The germline V gene encodes CDR1 MNHEY and CDR2 SVGEGT. The CDR3: CASSRTSGSSETQYF. The CDR3 DNA reads as TGTGCCAGCAGCCGGACTAGCGGGAGTTCGGAGACCCAGTACTTC.

The gene calls are TRBV24-1 and TRBJ2-1; 10 positions match TRBD2. The CDR3 extends over 16 amino acids. Trimming removed 2 bases from V and 4 bases from J; junction bases left unmatched: 4. The germline gives CDR1 KGHDR, CDR2 SFDVKD. The chain's CDR3 is CATSDYLAGEYNEQFF. The CDR3 nucleotides read TGTGCCACCAGTGATTATCTAGCGGGGGAGTACAATGAGCAGTTCTTC.

The V call is TRBV19, the J call TRBJ2-5; TRBD2 might be the D (5 bases). CDR1 LNHDA and CDR2 SQIVND come from the germline V gene (reference sequence). The CDR3 consists of 14 residues. Deletions cut 5 bases from V and 4 bases from J, with 14 bases between. The CDR3 DNA reads TGTGCCAGTAGTGGCGGGTCTACGGGAGAGACCCAGTACTTC. Protein sequence: CASSGGSTGETQYF.

The table lists this clonotype with a count of one. V gene TRBV25-1 combines with J gene TRBJ1-3; no definite D call. CDR1 MGHDK and CDR2 SYGVNS come from the germline V gene. Trimming removed 3 bases from V and 3 bases from J, with 9 bases in between. This CDR3 region has 14 residues. In DNA form, the CDR3 reads TGTGCCAGCAGTGAGTGGGGAGGTGGAAACACCATATATTTT. Protein: CASSEWGGGNTIYF.

The V and J genes are TRBV6-5 and TRBJ1-2; D is perhaps TRBD1 (6 bases). This CDR3 spans 13 amino acids. Germline V gene data show CDR1 as MNHEY and CDR2 as SVGAGI. V was cut by 4 bases and J by 8 bases, with 14 bases left in between. The CDR3 region is CASSFQGKRGYTF. Written as DNA, the CDR3 is TGTGCCAGCAGTTTCCAGGGGAAAAGAGGCTACACCTTC.

This chain links TRBV20-1 with TRBJ1-1, with D possibly being TRBD1 (6 bases). This CDR3 is built from 13 residues. CDR1 and CDR2 from the germline V gene are DFQATT and SNEGSKA (reference sequence). V dropped 0 bases and J dropped 5 bases, with 10 bases sitting between them. CDR3 nucleotides: TGCAGTGCTAGAGAAACCGGACAGACTGAAGCTTTCTTT. Amino acids: CSARETGQTEAFF.

This chain connects TRBV7-2 to TRBJ2-7; possible D gene TRBD2, 5 bases. CDR3 length: 15 residues. Trimming took 5 bases from V and 2 from J, leaving 16 bases between them. Germline loops: CDR1 SGHTA, CDR2 FQGNSA. The CDR3 here is CASSRPEVRAYEQYF. CDR3 DNA: TGTGCCAGCAGCCGCCCAGAGGTGAGGGCCTACGAGCAGTACTTC. Using reference TRBV7-2 and TRBJ2-7 for the parts outside the CDR3, the full variable domain is GAGVSQSPSNKVTEKGKDVELRCDPISGHTALYWYRQSLGQGLEFLIYFQGNSAPDKSGLPSDRFSAERTGGSVSTLTIQRTQQEDSAVYLCASSRPEVRAYEQYFGPGTRLTVT.

Notes on this clonotype: This CDR3 fails to terminate in the conserved phenylalanine or tryptophan, so it likely reflects a read error. The gene calls are TRBV6-5 and TRBJ1-1; tentative D call: TRBD1 (5 bases). CDR3 length: 13 residues. Trimming took 2 bases from V and 8 from J, leaving 12 bases between them. CDR1 MNHEY and CDR2 SVGAGI come from the germline V gene. The DNA for the CDR3 is TGTGCCAGCAGTTACCAGCAGGGCCGGGAAGCTTTCTTG. It translates to CASSYQQGREAFL.

The V gene is TRBV9, the J gene TRBJ1-3; TRBD1 is a possible D gene (6 bases). The ends were cut back, 2 bases at V and 3 bases at J, with 18 bases in the middle. The CDR3 has 17 amino acids. CDR1 and CDR2 (germline): SGDLS, YYNGEE. The CDR3 region has the DNA TGTGCCAGCAGCGTGTCTCCTAATCAGGGGCTTGGAAACACCATATATTTT. Its translation is CASSVSPNQGLGNTIYF.

The gene calls are TRBV29-1 and TRBJ1-1; 7 bases line up with TRBD1. V lost 6 bases and J lost 4; bases outside the gene matches: 17. The germline V gene encodes CDR1 SQVTM and CDR2 ANQGSEA. CDR3 size: 16 residues. DNA of the CDR3: TGCAGCGTGACAGGGACCCCATCCAACCATGGCACTGAAGCTTTCTTT. Amino acid sequence: CSVTGTPSNHGTEAFF.